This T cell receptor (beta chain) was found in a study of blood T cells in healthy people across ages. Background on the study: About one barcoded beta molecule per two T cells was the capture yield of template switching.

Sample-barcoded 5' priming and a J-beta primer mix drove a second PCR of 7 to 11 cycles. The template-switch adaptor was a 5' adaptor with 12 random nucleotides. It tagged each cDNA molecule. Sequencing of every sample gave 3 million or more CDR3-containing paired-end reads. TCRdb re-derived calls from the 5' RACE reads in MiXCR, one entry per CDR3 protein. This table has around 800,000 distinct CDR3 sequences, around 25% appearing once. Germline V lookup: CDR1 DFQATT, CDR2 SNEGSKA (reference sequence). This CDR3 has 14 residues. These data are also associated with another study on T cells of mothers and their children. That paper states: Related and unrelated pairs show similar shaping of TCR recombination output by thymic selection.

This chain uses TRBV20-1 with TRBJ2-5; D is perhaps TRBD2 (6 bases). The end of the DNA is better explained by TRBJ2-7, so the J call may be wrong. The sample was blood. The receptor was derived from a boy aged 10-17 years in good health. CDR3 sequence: CSARVGGSFYEQYF. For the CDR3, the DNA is TGCAGTGCTAGAGTGGGGGGTTCGTTTTACGAGCAGTACTTC.